This T cell receptor beta chain was recorded in a study of regulatory T cells in long-lasting Graves disease. The ends were cut back, 1 base at V and 1 base at J, with 7 bases in the middle. Germline CDR1 and CDR2: LGHNT and FRNRAP. CDR3 length: 15 amino acids. This clonotype appeared a few times. Construction of the TCR beta libraries employed iRepertoire HTBI primers in conjunction with Arm-PCR of CDR3 regions. TCRdb used MiXCR to reprocess the multiplex PCR reads, holding one entry per CDR3 protein. The sample includes 650,000 to 700,000 distinct CDR3 sequences, approximately 29% of them seen just once. Time point indicated: persistent/refractory GD, antithyroid drugs over 5 years with positive TRAb. PBMC-derived RNA was used for the TCR library. Graves' disease diagnoses followed American Thyroid Association guidelines.

The chain combines TRBV12-5 with TRBJ2-2; D unresolved. Sequencing was performed on peripheral blood mononuclear cells (PBMCs), taken when the disease was refractory, from a patient treated with antithyroid drugs. The TCR was taken from a female donor with Graves disease. CDR3 bases: TGTGCTAGTGGTTTGGGAACCAGGAACACCGGGGAGCTGTTTTTT. Residues: CASGLGTRNTGELFF.